This T cell receptor beta chain was obtained from a study of blood T cell repertoires in COVID-19. The data were produced by immunoSEQ multiplex PCR, yet TCRdb's version contains in-frame clones alone and is incomplete. The repertoire holds approximately 150,000 clones, with 75% to 85% as singletons. This CDR3 has 17 amino acids. The germline CDR1 and CDR2 sequences are MNHEY and SMNVEV (reference sequence). V lost 4 bases to trimming and J lost 2 bases; unmatched junction nucleotides: 11. Sequenced: peripheral blood. The gene calls are TRBV27 and TRBJ2-3, with 8 bases lining up with TRBD2. The source of this sequence is a woman in her 50s with acute or convalescent COVID-19. The CDR3 loop is CASSWGGGRSLTDTQYF. Written as DNA, the CDR3 is TGTGCCAGCAGTTGGGGCGGGGGGCGGTCTCTCACAGATACGCAGTATTTT.